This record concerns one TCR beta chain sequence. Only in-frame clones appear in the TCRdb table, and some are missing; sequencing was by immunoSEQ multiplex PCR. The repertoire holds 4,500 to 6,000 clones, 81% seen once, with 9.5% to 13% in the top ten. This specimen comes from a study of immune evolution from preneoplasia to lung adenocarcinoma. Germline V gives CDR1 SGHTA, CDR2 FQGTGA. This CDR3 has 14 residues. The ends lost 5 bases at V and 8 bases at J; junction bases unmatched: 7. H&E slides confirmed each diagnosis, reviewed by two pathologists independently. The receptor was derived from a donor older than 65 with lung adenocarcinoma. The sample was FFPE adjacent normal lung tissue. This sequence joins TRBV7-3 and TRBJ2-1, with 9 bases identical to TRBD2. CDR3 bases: TGTGCCAGCAGCGGCGGGCGGGAGGGGTATGAGCAGTTCTTC. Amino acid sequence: CASSGGREGYEQFF.